The 3 T cell receptor beta chains below all came from one sample that was sequenced in a study of OX40 agonist ivuxolimab in advanced cancers. Repertoires were generated with immunoSEQ multiplex PCR, while TCRdb's copy carries only in-frame clones and drops some. The data contain roughly 100,000 clones, over 75% of them singletons. The source was CD4+ or CD8+ T cells sorted from blood, collected in a trial of the OX40 agonist ivuxolimab. Source of these receptors: an adult with an advanced solid tumor such as melanoma, head and neck, liver or kidney cancer.

The rearrangement links TRBV14 to TRBJ2-7; 7 nucleotides line up with TRBD1. V shed 4 bases and J 2 bases; nucleotides not matched to a gene: 5. The CDR3 sequence is 14 residues long. The germline CDR1 and CDR2 sequences are SGHDN and FVKESK. Written as DNA, the CDR3 is TGTGCCAGCAGCCCCGGGACAGAAACCTACGAGCAGTACTTC. Residues: CASSPGTETYEQYF.

The gene calls are TRBV18 and TRBJ2-7; possibly TRBD1 for D (6 bases). This CDR3 is 13 amino acids long. Germline V CDR1 and CDR2: KGHSH, LQKENI. Deletions cut 4 bases from V and 3 bases from J, with 10 bases between. CDR3 residues: CASSRDNGYEQYF. In DNA form, the CDR3 reads TGTGCCAGCTCACGGGACAATGGCTACGAGCAGTACTTC.

The CDR3 DNA reads as TGTGCCAGCAGCTTGGTGGTGGGGGGCATCCGGAACACTGAAGCTTTCTTT. Protein: CASSLVVGGIRNTEAFF. The rearrangement uses TRBV5-4 and TRBJ1-1; TRBD1 might be the D (6 bases). V lost 0 bases and J lost 1, with 16 bases in between. CDR3 size: 17 residues. CDR1 is SGHNT, CDR2 YYREEE, per germline (reference sequence).